The next 5 T cell receptor beta chains were all read from a single sample in a study of T cell responses to AZD1222 COVID-19 vaccine. The repertoire was sequenced with immunoSEQ multiplex PCR; TCRdb's copy has only in-frame clones and lacks some. The sample carries over 150,000 clones, around 90% recorded once. Sample: peripheral blood, taken on day 0 of AZD1222 vaccination. The receptors stem from an adult in good health.

CDR3 residues: CASRKAGENTEAFF. The CDR3 region has the DNA TGTGCCAGCAGGAAGGCGGGGGAGAACACTGAAGCTTTCTTT. The V call is TRBV7-8, the J call TRBJ1-1, with a weak D call TRBD1 (5 bases). Per the germline V gene, CDR1 is SGHVS and CDR2 is FQNEAQ. The CDR3 totals 14 residues. With 6 bases removed from V and 1 base from J, the gap between germline ends came to 12 bases.

The genes are TRBV6-5 and TRBJ2-1; D not certain. CDR3 length equals 13 residues. V gave up 7 bases and J gave up 7 bases, with 14 bases separating them. CDR1 is MNHEY and CDR2 is SVGAGI in the germline V gene. In DNA, the CDR3 is TGTGCCAGCATGACAATTAGGCCAAATGAGCAGTTCTTC. This sequence encodes CASMTIRPNEQFF.

The chain employs TRBV5-4 and TRBJ2-6; perhaps TRBD2 as D (5 bases). Germline V gives CDR1 SGHNT, CDR2 YYREEE (reference sequence). The CDR3 loop spans 15 amino acids. V was pared by 3 bases and J by 4 bases, with 11 bases between. The CDR3 sequence is CASSSGSSGANVLTF. CDR3 nucleotides: TGTGCCAGCAGCTCGGGGTCTTCGGGGGCCAACGTCCTGACTTTC.

V and J are TRBV5-1 and TRBJ2-2; D may be TRBD1 or TRBD2 (5 bases each). V shed 4 bases and J shed 5 bases, with 12 bases lying between them. The CDR3 has 14 amino acids. Germline V gives CDR1 SGHRS, CDR2 YFSETQ. CDR3 residues: CASSGTTLTGELFF. CDR3 in DNA: TGCGCCAGCAGCGGGACGACTTTAACCGGGGAGCTGTTTTTT.

The chain uses TRBV2 and TRBJ1-2; D may be TRBD1 (6 bases). The ends were cut back, 8 bases at V and 4 bases at J, with 20 bases in the middle. Germline values: CDR1 SNHLY, CDR2 FYNNEI. CDR3 length: 15 residues. The CDR3 coding sequence is TGTGCCAGCGGTCGACTCGGGGGGCAATCCTATGGCTACACCTTC. Translating gives CASGRLGGQSYGYTF.